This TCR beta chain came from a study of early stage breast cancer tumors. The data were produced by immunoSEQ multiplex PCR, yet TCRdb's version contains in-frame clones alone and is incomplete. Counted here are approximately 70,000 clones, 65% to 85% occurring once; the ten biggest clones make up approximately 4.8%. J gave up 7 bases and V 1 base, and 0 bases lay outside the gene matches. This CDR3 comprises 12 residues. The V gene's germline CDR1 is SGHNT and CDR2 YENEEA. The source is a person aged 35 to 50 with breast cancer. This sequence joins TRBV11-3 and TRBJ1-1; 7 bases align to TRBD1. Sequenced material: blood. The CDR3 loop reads CASSLGDSEAFF. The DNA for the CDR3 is TGTGCCAGCAGCTTAGGGGACAGTGAAGCTTTCTTT.